A single sample gave rise to the 10 T cell receptor beta chains below, sequenced in a study of T cell responses to AZD1222 COVID-19 vaccine. TCRdb keeps only in-frame clones here, not all; method: immunoSEQ multiplex PCR. Among 130,000 or so clones, 90% to 95% were seen once, and the ten largest hold more than 0.8%. Sequencing used peripheral blood, obtained on day 0 of MenACWY control vaccination. The receptors were gathered from an adult in good health.

The chain carries TRBV27 and TRBJ2-1, with 8 positions matching TRBD1. Germline V gene lookup returns CDR1 MNHEY and CDR2 SMNVEV (reference sequence). This CDR3 comprises 13 residues. V shed 10 bases and J 2 bases; nucleotides not matched to a gene: 4. For the CDR3, the DNA is TGTGCCACCAGACAGGGGCCCTACAATGAGCAGTTCTTC. This translates into CATRQGPYNEQFF.

The rearrangement joins TRBV27 to TRBJ1-1; a weak D match, TRBD1 (5 bases). Trimming pared 5 bases from V and 4 bases from J, leaving 17 bases between. Germline CDR1 is MNHEY and CDR2 is SMNVEV (reference sequence). The CDR3 runs to 15 residues. The DNA for the CDR3 is TGTGCCAGCAGTAAGGGGCGGCGTGGCTCCACTGAAGCTTTCTTT. Translation gives CASSKGRRGSTEAFF.

CDR3 nucleotides: TGTGCCAGCAGCCAAGATTATAGATCAGACTACAATGAGCAGTTCTTC. As protein: CASSQDYRSDYNEQFF. The chain is built from TRBV4-2 and TRBJ2-1, with unresolved D. V lost 0 bases to trimming and J lost 3 bases, with 12 bases between them. Per the germline V gene, CDR1 is LGHNA and CDR2 is YNFKEQ. This CDR3 is 16 amino acids long.

V usage is TRBV4-2 and J usage is TRBJ1-3, with a weak D call TRBD1 (5 bases). V lost 3 bases and J 8 bases, leaving 26 bases between the germline ends. The V gene's germline CDR1 is LGHNA and CDR2 YNFKEQ. The CDR3 is made up of 18 amino acids. CDR3 DNA sequence: TGTGCCAGCAGCCAGGAAAGTCGTACCCAGGGAGGGAGTTACACCATATATTTT. Protein: CASSQESRTQGGSYTIYF.

This sequence joins TRBV6-2 or TRBV6-3 and TRBJ2-5; a weak D match, TRBD1 (6 bases). This CDR3 region has 12 residues. The V and J ends lost 5 bases and 7 bases respectively, with 11 bases between them. Germline CDR1 is MNHEY and CDR2 is SVGEGT. This CDR3 reads CASSTGIGTQYF. The CDR3 DNA reads TGTGCCAGCAGTACAGGGATAGGGACCCAGTACTTC.

The V and J genes are TRBV19 and TRBJ2-1; D remains unclear. CDR1 LNHDA and CDR2 SQIVND come from the germline V gene (reference sequence). V was shortened by 5 bases and J by 8 bases, with 13 bases between the two germline ends. The CDR3 is 13 residues long. The CDR3 sequence is CASSEAARDEQFF. The CDR3, as DNA: TGTGCCAGTAGTGAGGCGGCCCGGGATGAGCAGTTCTTC.

V is TRBV6-5 and J is TRBJ2-5, with 8 bases lining up with TRBD1. CDR1 MNHEY and CDR2 SVGAGI come from the germline V gene. Trimming removed 10 bases from V and 4 bases from J; junction bases left unmatched: 5. The CDR3 is made up of 12 amino acids. CDR3 loop: CAKQGASETQYF. The CDR3 DNA follows: TGTGCCAAGCAGGGGGCCTCAGAGACCCAGTACTTC.

This chain joins TRBV28 and TRBJ2-1; TRBD2 agrees at 7 bases. After removal of 2 bases from V and 7 bases from J, the junction contained 2 bases not matched to a gene. CDR1 and CDR2 from the germline V gene are MDHEN and SYDVKM. The CDR3 has 13 amino acids. Written as DNA, the CDR3 is TGTGCCAGCAGTTTACCTAGCGGTAATGAGCAGTTCTTC. It translates to CASSLPSGNEQFF.

The rearrangement uses TRBV2 and TRBJ2-2, with a tentative D call TRBD2 (6 bases). This CDR3 is 15 amino acids long. Per the germline V gene, CDR1 is SNHLY and CDR2 is FYNNEI. Between the trimmed V and J ends, which lost 6 bases and 2 bases, there was a span of 13 bases. CDR3 DNA: TGTGCCAGCAGGGGAACTAGCATTAACACCGGGGAGCTGTTTTTT. The encoded protein is CASRGTSINTGELFF.

This clone showed up just a few times. V usage is TRBV3-1 (or the pseudogene TRBV3-2) and J usage is TRBJ2-1, with TRBD2 identical over 10 bases. CDR1 is LGHDT, CDR2 YNNKEL, per germline (reference sequence). After removal of 0 bases from V and 8 bases from J, the junction contained 7 bases not matched to a gene. CDR3 size: 16 residues. CDR3: CASSQEVASGSDEQFF. CDR3 in DNA: TGTGCCAGCAGCCAAGAAGTGGCTAGCGGGAGCGATGAGCAGTTCTTC.